The T cell receptor (beta chain) under discussion was sequenced for a study of blood T cell repertoires in COVID-19. Trimming removed 0 bases at V and 1 base at J, with 7 bases between. CDR1 is SGHRS, CDR2 YFSETQ, per germline. The CDR3 sequence is 14 residues long. Produced via immunoSEQ multiplex PCR; TCRdb's table is partial and in-frame only. Of 330,000 or so clones listed, around nine tenths are singletons. The receptor was derived from a man aged 30-40 years who had recovered from COVID-19. Sequencing was carried out using PBMCs or T cells enriched from blood (not recorded which). The V call is TRBV5-1, the J call TRBJ2-5, with D possibly being TRBD1 (6 bases). The CDR3: CASSLGDTQETQYF. DNA of the CDR3: TGCGCCAGCAGCTTGGGGGACACCCAAGAGACCCAGTACTTC.